What follows are 32 T cell receptor beta chains derived from one specimen sequenced in a study of T-cell reconstitution after alpha-beta-depleted transplantation in children. Unique molecular identifiers were used to barcode this TCRbeta library. One entry per CDR3 protein results from TCRdb running MiXCR on the PCR reads. The sample carries around 960,000 distinct CDR3 sequences, 25% to 30% recorded once. This specimen was PBMCs, mostly from graft donor cells, taken 360 days after TCRalphabeta/CD19-depleted stem cell transplant. These receptors were collected from a boy younger than two who had a stem cell transplant for SCID, so the T cells may come from the graft donor.

The sample holds a few counts of this clonotype. The rearrangement joins TRBV20-1 to TRBJ2-1; 8 bases are a match to TRBD1. CDR1 DFQATT and CDR2 SNEGSKA come from the germline V gene (reference sequence). Losses at the gene ends were 3 bases for V and 8 bases for J; bases not matched to a gene: 6. This CDR3 contains 13 residues. For the CDR3, the DNA is TGCAGTGCTAGGACAGGGGCCCTCCATGAGCAGTTCTTC. Translating gives CSARTGALHEQFF.

The chain carries TRBV18 and TRBJ2-1, with D possibly being TRBD1 (6 bases). The CDR3 is made up of 16 amino acids. CDR1 is KGHSH, CDR2 LQKENI, per germline. The V end was cut by 6 bases, the J end by 4 bases, with 19 bases between. The CDR3 coding sequence is TGTGCCAGCTCCAATAGGGAACAGGGCTTATACAATGAGCAGTTCTTC. Its protein product is CASSNREQGLYNEQFF.

The rearrangement links TRBV12-3 or TRBV12-4 to TRBJ1-2; no clear D. The V end was cut by 7 bases, the J end by 2 bases, with 17 bases between. This CDR3 has 15 amino acids. This CDR3 is CASTPDPSINYGYTF. The DNA for the CDR3 is TGTGCCAGCACCCCTGACCCCTCCATAAACTATGGCTACACCTTC.

In this sample, this clonotype turned up a few times. The CDR3 loop reads CASSFEPTAGNYGYTF. CDR3 sequence (DNA): TGTGCCAGCAGTTTTGAGCCCACAGCGGGGAATTATGGCTACACCTTC. The chain joins TRBV6-5 to TRBJ1-2, with no clear D. Trimming cost V 4 bases and J 5 bases, with 20 bases left between them. This CDR3 is built from 16 residues. Germline V lookup: CDR1 MNHEY, CDR2 SVGAGI.

The sample holds many counts of this clonotype. The chain recombines TRBV20-1 with TRBJ2-1; 13 positions agree with TRBD2. Per the germline V gene, CDR1 is DFQATT and CDR2 is SNEGSKA (reference sequence). The CDR3 spans 14 residues. The ends lost 3 bases at V and 4 bases at J; junction bases unmatched: 0. CDR3 protein: CSARGLAGYNEQFF. Written as DNA, the CDR3 is TGCAGTGCTAGGGGACTAGCGGGGTACAATGAGCAGTTCTTC.

In its sample, this clonotype was seen a few times. The chain is built from TRBV10-3 and TRBJ2-3, with 8 bases matching TRBD1. Germline CDR1 and CDR2: ENHRY and SYGVKD. The V and J ends lost 8 bases and 2 bases, in that order; junction bases with no gene match: 3. The CDR3 runs 13 residues. The CDR3 loop reads CAIQGALTDTQYF. The CDR3 DNA is TGTGCCATCCAGGGGGCACTCACAGATACGCAGTATTTT.

This clonotype was observed a few times. The gene calls are TRBV11-2 and TRBJ2-2, with a weak D call TRBD2 (6 bases). The germline V and J ends were trimmed by 5 bases and 4 bases, with 17 bases remaining between them. The germline gives CDR1 SGHAT, CDR2 FQNNGV. This CDR3 is built from 16 residues. Here the CDR3 reads CASSTRAGTRTGELFF. The CDR3 nucleotides read TGTGCCAGCAGCACGAGAGCCGGGACTCGCACCGGGGAGCTGTTTTTT.

This chain connects TRBV20-1 to TRBJ1-2; D ambiguous. There are 12 residues in the CDR3. Germline V gene data show CDR1 as DFQATT and CDR2 as SNEGSKA (reference sequence). Between the trimmed V and J ends, which lost 3 bases and 4 bases, there was a span of 9 bases. CDR3 DNA sequence: TGCAGTGCTAGTGCAGAGATCTATGGCTACACCTTC. Translated, it gives CSASAEIYGYTF.

The CDR3 protein is CASSWGGYSTDTQYF. Written as DNA, the CDR3 is TGTGCCAGCAGCTGGGGGGGTTATAGCACAGATACGCAGTATTTT. This chain links TRBV7-2 with TRBJ2-3; 7 nucleotides match TRBD2. Per germline, CDR1 SGHTA and CDR2 FQGNSA. V was pared by 4 bases and J by 0 bases, with 4 bases of the junction left unmatched. The CDR3 sequence is 15 residues long.

This clonotype was seen more than once but under ten times. The J gene is TRBJ2-1, the V gene TRBV2; unclear D gene. This CDR3 contains 16 residues. Germline CDR1 and CDR2: SNHLY and FYNNEI. The V and J ends lost 2 bases and 0 bases respectively, with 11 bases between them. The CDR3 here is CASSEWGAISYNEQFF. The CDR3 coding sequence is TGTGCCAGCAGTGAATGGGGTGCTATCTCCTACAATGAGCAGTTCTTC.

This clonotype was seen more than once but under ten times. V and J are TRBV5-6 and TRBJ2-5, with D maybe TRBD1 (5 bases). This CDR3 spans 17 amino acids. The germline CDR1 and CDR2 sequences are SGHDT and YYEEEE. V shed 1 base and J shed 5 bases, with 21 bases lying between them. In DNA, the CDR3 is TGTGCCAGCAGCTTGTATTCGTGGACCCCAGGGCAGGAGACCCAGTACTTC. Amino acids: CASSLYSWTPGQETQYF. Full variable domain (remainder filled in from reference TRBV5-6 and TRBJ2-5): DAGVTQSPTHLIKTRGQQVTLRCSPKSGHDTVSWYQQALGQGPQFIFQYYEEEERQRGNFPDRFSGHQFPNYSSELNVNALLLGDSALYLCASSLYSWTPGQETQYFGPGTRLLVL.

This rearrangement joins TRBV24-1 to TRBJ2-2, with D maybe TRBD1 (6 bases). V was pared by 5 bases and J by 0 bases, with 9 bases between. The length of the CDR3 is 15 residues. Germline lookup yields CDR1 KGHDR and CDR2 SFDVKD. The CDR3 reads CATSGRTANTGELFF. The CDR3 DNA follows: TGTGCCACCAGTGGGAGGACAGCGAACACCGGGGAGCTGTTTTTT.

CDR3 nucleotide sequence: TGTGCCAGCAGAGACTCCGGGGGGCCAGATACGCAGTATTTT. It codes for CASRDSGGPDTQYF. This chain joins TRBV12-3 or TRBV12-4 and TRBJ2-3; possible D gene TRBD2, 7 bases. V was shortened by 6 bases and J by 4 bases, with 14 bases between the two germline ends. This CDR3 region has 14 residues.

A few counts support this clonotype. This chain joins TRBV12-1 and TRBJ1-5. TRBV12-1 is deemed a pseudogene. This CDR3 contains 16 residues. The CDR3 protein is CASSPQGTKGNQPQHF. The CDR3 DNA sequence: TGTGCCAGCAGCCCCCAGGGGACTAAGGGCAATCAGCCCCAGCATTTT.

This clonotype showed up just a few times. DNA of the CDR3: TGTGCCAACGGGGGCACAGATACGCAGTATTTT. Residues: CANGGTDTQYF. The V and J genes are TRBV2 and TRBJ2-3; a weak D match, TRBD2 (5 bases). Germline loops: CDR1 SNHLY, CDR2 FYNNEI. There are 11 residues in the CDR3. V lost 10 bases and J lost 1, with 6 bases in between.

CDR3 in DNA: TGTGCCAGCAGTTACCCGGCGGGGGGGCGAGATACGCAGTATTTT. Translating it yields CASSYPAGGRDTQYF. The rearrangement links TRBV6-2 or TRBV6-3 to TRBJ2-3; 9 bases align to TRBD2. The CDR3 runs 15 residues. V lost 2 bases, J lost 5 bases, and 5 bases stayed unmatched. Per the germline V gene, CDR1 is MNHEY and CDR2 is SVGEGT.

A few counts support this clonotype. The chain carries TRBV20-1 and TRBJ1-2; TRBD1 agrees at 9 bases. The CDR3 is made up of 13 amino acids. Germline CDR1 and CDR2: DFQATT and SNEGSKA (reference sequence). V lost 5 bases to trimming and J lost 7 bases; unmatched junction nucleotides: 8. CDR3 sequence (DNA): TGCAGTGCTGGGGACAGGGATTCCCCTGGCTACACCTTC. Translated, it gives CSAGDRDSPGYTF.

This clonotype has only a few counts. The chain joins TRBV6-1 to TRBJ2-1; 8 bases fit TRBD1. The CDR3 totals 15 residues. V was pared by 4 bases and J by 4 bases, with 6 bases of the junction left unmatched. CDR1 MNHNS and CDR2 SASEGT come from the germline V gene. The DNA for the CDR3 is TGTGCCAGCAGTGCGGACAGGGCCCTTTACAATGAGCAGTTCTTC. The encoded protein is CASSADRALYNEQFF.

Only a few counts were recorded for this clonotype. V is TRBV6-6 and J is TRBJ1-2, with TRBD1 matching over 7 bases. CDR3 size: 12 residues. Germline-derived CDR1 and CDR2 are MNHNY and SVGAGI (reference sequence). After removal of 5 bases from V and 6 bases from J, the junction contained 3 bases not matched to a gene. Written as DNA, the CDR3 is TGTGCCAGCAGTCCGACAGGGAATGGCTACACCTTC. It specifies CASSPTGNGYTF.

This clonotype was observed at least ten times. This sequence joins TRBV2 and TRBJ2-7, with a tentative D call TRBD2 (6 bases). Trimming took off 6 bases at V and 4 bases at J, with 13 bases between the two ends. From germline, CDR1 is SNHLY and CDR2 FYNNEI. The CDR3 has 13 amino acids. The CDR3 nucleotides are TGTGCCAGCAGGGGGGTAGCGGATTACGAGCAGTACTTC. This encodes CASRGVADYEQYF.

This chain links TRBV7-9 with TRBJ2-1; 8 nucleotides match TRBD2. V dropped 2 bases and J dropped 9; count of bases not matched to a gene: 6. CDR1 and CDR2 (germline): SEHNR, FQNEAQ (reference sequence). The CDR3 runs to 14 residues. The CDR3 DNA reads TGTGCCAGCAGCTTACCGGGGGGGCGGGTTGAGCAGTTCTTC. Its protein product is CASSLPGGRVEQFF.

V is TRBV7-2 and J is TRBJ2-3; D is ambiguous. The V gene's germline CDR1 is SGHTA and CDR2 FQGNSA. The CDR3 runs 14 residues. Trimming left V 4 bases short and J 4 bases short, with 12 bases between. This CDR3 reads CASSSGFSADTQYF. The CDR3 DNA follows: TGTGCCAGCAGCTCCGGGTTCAGCGCAGATACGCAGTATTTT.

The rearrangement uses TRBV28 and TRBJ1-2; unclear D gene. With 6 bases removed from V and 5 bases from J, the gap between germline ends came to 13 bases. The CDR3 contains 13 residues. Germline values: CDR1 MDHEN, CDR2 SYDVKM. CDR3 bases: TGTGCCAGCAGCCGCAGAAGAGAGTATGGCTACACCTTC. Residues: CASSRRREYGYTF.

The chain couples TRBV7-8 to TRBJ1-5; tentatively, D is TRBD1 (5 bases). This CDR3 comprises 17 residues. V shed 5 bases and J shed 0 bases, with 17 bases lying between them. CDR1 is SGHVS and CDR2 is FQNEAQ in the germline V gene. CDR3 residues: CASSPSRGLFSNQPQHF. DNA for the CDR3: TGTGCCAGCAGCCCCTCGCGGGGCCTTTTTAGCAATCAGCCCCAGCATTTT. Using reference TRBV7-8 and TRBJ1-5 for the parts outside the CDR3, the full variable domain is GAGVSQSPRYKVAKRGQDVALRCDPISGHVSLFWYQQALGQGPEFLTYFQNEAQLDKSGLPSDRFFAERPEGSVSTLKIQRTQQEDSAVYLCASSPSRGLFSNQPQHFGDGTRLSIL.

The chain has TRBV27 and TRBJ2-5, with 10 positions matching TRBD2. Trimming removed 4 bases from V and 7 bases from J; junction bases left unmatched: 6. This CDR3 region has 14 residues. CDR1 and CDR2 from the germline V gene are MNHEY and SMNVEV (reference sequence). In DNA form, the CDR3 reads TGTGCCAGCAGTTATCTAGCGGGGGCGGGGACCCAGTACTTC. Translating it yields CASSYLAGAGTQYF.

This clonotype was observed many times. This chain joins TRBV20-1 and TRBJ2-7; D is uncertain. This CDR3 has 11 amino acids. Trimming shortened V by 3 bases and J by 2 bases, and 5 bases separated the two germline ends. The germline V gene encodes CDR1 DFQATT and CDR2 SNEGSKA (reference sequence). The CDR3, as DNA: TGCAGTGCTAGTGGTCCCTACGAGCAGTACTTC. The encoded protein is CSASGPYEQYF.

J is TRBJ2-1 and V is TRBV4-3; D possibly uses TRBD1 or TRBD2 (6 bases each). This CDR3 comprises 17 residues. Looked up from germline, CDR1 is LGHNA and CDR2 is YSLEER. V lost 0 bases, J lost 0 bases, and 12 bases lay in between. CDR3 DNA sequence: TGCGCCAGCAGCCAAGATGGGGGGCCCAGCTCCTACAATGAGCAGTTCTTC. Translated: CASSQDGGPSSYNEQFF.

This clonotype showed up just a few times. The chain recombines TRBV21-1 with TRBJ1-2; the D call TRBD1 from the table was never checked on the DNA. TRBV21-1 is an annotated pseudogene. This CDR3 spans 12 amino acids. The CDR3 bases are TGTGCCAGCAGCAGACAGGGAAATGGCTACACCTTC. This codes for CASSRQGNGYTF.

The CDR3 DNA reads TGTGCCAGCTCACCACGGAAAGGAGATGAAAAACTGTTTTTT. Its protein is CASSPRKGDEKLFF. V and J are TRBV18 and TRBJ1-4; the D is unclear. The CDR3 is made up of 14 amino acids. Trimming removed 1 base from V and 6 bases from J, with 9 bases in between. Germline lookup yields CDR1 KGHSH and CDR2 LQKENI.

The genes are TRBV6-5 and TRBJ2-2; 11 nucleotides align to TRBD2. This CDR3 region has 16 residues. CDR1 and CDR2 (germline): MNHEY, SVGAGI. The trim removed 2 bases at V and 6 bases at J, leaving 5 bases unmatched. CDR3 sequence: CASSYGTSGGSGELFF. The CDR3 DNA sequence: TGTGCCAGCAGTTACGGCACTAGCGGGGGTTCCGGGGAGCTGTTTTTT.

This clonotype has more than one count but fewer than ten. This chain uses TRBV5-1 with TRBJ2-7, with D possibly being TRBD1 (6 bases). CDR3 length equals 17 residues. The ends were cut back, 3 bases at V and 0 bases at J, with 19 bases in the middle. CDR1 SGHRS and CDR2 YFSETQ come from the germline V gene. The CDR3 protein is CASSSKPTGWSSYEQYF. CDR3 DNA: TGCGCCAGCAGCTCCAAACCTACAGGGTGGAGCTCCTACGAGCAGTACTTC.

The genes are TRBV7-2 and TRBJ2-4, with D tentatively TRBD2 (7 bases). The V and J ends lost 4 bases and 6 bases respectively, with 13 bases between them. Germline V gene sequence: CDR1 SGHTA, CDR2 FQGNSA. This CDR3 spans 14 amino acids. The CDR3 spells CASSWGGGLNIQYF. The CDR3, as DNA: TGTGCCAGCAGCTGGGGCGGGGGCTTAAACATTCAGTACTTC. Full variable domain (rest looked up from reference TRBV7-2 and TRBJ2-4): GAGVSQSPSNKVTEKGKDVELRCDPISGHTALYWYRQSLGQGLEFLIYFQGNSAPDKSGLPSDRFSAERTGGSVSTLTIQRTQQEDSAVYLCASSWGGGLNIQYFGAGTRLSVL.